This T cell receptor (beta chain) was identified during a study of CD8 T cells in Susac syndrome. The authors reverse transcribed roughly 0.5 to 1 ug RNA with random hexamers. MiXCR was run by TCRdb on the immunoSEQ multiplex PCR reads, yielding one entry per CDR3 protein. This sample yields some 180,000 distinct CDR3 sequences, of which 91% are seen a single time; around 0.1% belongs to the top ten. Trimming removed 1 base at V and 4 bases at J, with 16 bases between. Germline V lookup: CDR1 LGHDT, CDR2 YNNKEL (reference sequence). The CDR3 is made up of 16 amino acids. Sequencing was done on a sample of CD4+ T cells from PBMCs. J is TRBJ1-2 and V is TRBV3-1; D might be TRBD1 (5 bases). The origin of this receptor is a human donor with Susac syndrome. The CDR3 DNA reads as TGTGCCAGCAGCCAAGTTCCCCGAGGGAGGGGCTATGGCTACACCTTC. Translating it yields CASSQVPRGRGYGYTF. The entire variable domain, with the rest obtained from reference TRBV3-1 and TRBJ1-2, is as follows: DTAVSQTPKYLVTQMGNDKSIKCEQNLGHDTMYWYKQDSKKFLKIMFSYNNKELIINETVPNRFSPKSPDKAHLNLHINSLELGDSAVYFCASSQVPRGRGYGYTFGSGTRLTVV.